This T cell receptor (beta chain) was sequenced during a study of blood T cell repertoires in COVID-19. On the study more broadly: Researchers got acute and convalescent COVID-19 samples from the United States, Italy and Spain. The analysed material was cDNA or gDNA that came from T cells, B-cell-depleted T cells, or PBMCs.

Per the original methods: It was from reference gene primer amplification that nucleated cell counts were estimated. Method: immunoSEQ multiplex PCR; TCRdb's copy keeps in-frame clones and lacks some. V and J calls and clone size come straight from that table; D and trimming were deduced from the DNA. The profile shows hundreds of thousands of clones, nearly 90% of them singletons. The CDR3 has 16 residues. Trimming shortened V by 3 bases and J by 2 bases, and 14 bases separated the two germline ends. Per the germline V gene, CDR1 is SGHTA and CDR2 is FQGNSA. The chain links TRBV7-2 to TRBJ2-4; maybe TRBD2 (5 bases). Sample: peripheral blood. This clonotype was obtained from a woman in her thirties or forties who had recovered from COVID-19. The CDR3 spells CASSFPKRGSKNIQYF. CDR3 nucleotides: TGTGCCAGCAGCTTTCCCAAACGGGGATCCAAAAACATTCAGTACTTC.